These 14 T cell receptor beta chains were all obtained from the same sample, sequenced in a study of blood T cell repertoires in COVID-19. Measured with immunoSEQ multiplex PCR; TCRdb has only the in-frame clones, and not every one. Of just over 90,000 clones in the sample, roughly 90% are singletons; the top ten hold around 1.5%. The sample taken for sequencing was peripheral blood. These receptors all stem from a human donor with active COVID-19. The donor label of this sample is uncertain.

This chain joins TRBV10-3 and TRBJ1-2; D gene unclear. Germline CDR1 reads ENHRY; CDR2 reads SYGVKD. The CDR3 has 13 residues. V lost 3 bases and J 1 base, leaving 6 bases between the germline ends. The chain's CDR3 is CAISEQINYGYTF. In DNA, the CDR3 is TGTGCCATCAGTGAACAGATTAACTATGGCTACACCTTC.

This clone has a single count. The chain carries TRBV19 and TRBJ1-2, with D possibly TRBD1 on 5 matching bases. CDR1 is LNHDA and CDR2 is SQIVND in the germline V gene (reference sequence). V was shortened by 6 bases and J by 3 bases, with 14 bases between the two germline ends. The length of the CDR3 is 14 residues. CDR3 loop: CASSRWGGDYGYTF. As DNA, the CDR3 is TGTGCCAGTAGCCGTTGGGGGGGAGACTATGGCTACACCTTC.

The CDR3: CASRGTANTGELFF. The CDR3 DNA reads TGCGCCAGTCGGGGGACAGCAAACACCGGGGAGCTGTTTTTT. J is TRBJ2-2 and V is TRBV5-1, with a possible D match to TRBD1 (7 bases). The CDR3 contains 14 residues. Germline V gene lookup returns CDR1 SGHRS and CDR2 YFSETQ. V was pared by 8 bases and J by 2 bases, with 13 bases between.

The chain is built from TRBV28 and TRBJ2-4; 7 bases are shared with TRBD1. After removal of 4 bases from V and 1 base from J, the junction contained 4 bases not matched to a gene. The V gene's germline CDR1 is MDHEN and CDR2 SYDVKM. The CDR3 spans 15 residues. The CDR3 sequence: CASSSGTEAKNIQYF. The DNA of the CDR3 is TGTGCCAGCAGTTCCGGGACAGAGGCCAAAAACATTCAGTACTTC.

CDR3 in amino acids: CASSFPMTHTSTDTQYF. The CDR3 nucleotides read TGTGCCAGCAGTTTCCCCATGACTCACACTAGCACAGATACGCAGTATTTT. This chain uses TRBV6-2 or TRBV6-3 with TRBJ2-3; D gene unclear. The germline V gene has CDR1 MNHEY and CDR2 SVGEGT. The CDR3 covers 17 residues. The V end lost 4 bases, the J end lost 0 bases, and 17 bases lay between the germline ends.

The V and J genes are TRBV28 and TRBJ1-1; D uncertain. Trimming cost V 5 bases and J 1 base, with 17 bases left between them. CDR1 is MDHEN and CDR2 is SYDVKM in the germline V gene. This CDR3 spans 16 amino acids. CDR3 coding DNA: TGTGCCAGCAGTGCCTTTTTTAAGGAGGCGAACACTGAAGCTTTCTTT. Protein sequence: CASSAFFKEANTEAFF.

The rearrangement uses TRBV5-4 and TRBJ2-3, with D possibly TRBD1 on 6 matching bases. The germline V and J ends were trimmed by 2 bases and 4 bases, with 8 bases remaining between them. The CDR3 runs to 13 residues. Germline CDR1 and CDR2: SGHNT and YYREEE (reference sequence). CDR3 region: CASSLQGSDTQYF. DNA of the CDR3: TGTGCCAGCAGCTTACAGGGATCAGATACGCAGTATTTT.

The chain combines TRBV4-3 with TRBJ2-7, with a possible D match to TRBD1 (5 bases). The CDR3 extends over 14 amino acids. In germline, CDR1 is LGHNA, CDR2 YSLEER. The germline V and J ends were trimmed by 1 base and 5 bases, with 12 bases remaining between them. CDR3 in amino acids: CASSQVPGSDEQYF. The CDR3 coding sequence is TGCGCCAGCAGCCAAGTCCCAGGGTCTGACGAGCAGTACTTC.

The chain recombines TRBV18 with TRBJ1-1, with D perhaps matching TRBD1 (5 bases). V gave up 6 bases and J gave up 3 bases, with 17 bases separating them. CDR1 and CDR2 (germline): KGHSH, LQKENI. CDR3 size: 15 residues. CDR3 coding DNA: TGTGCCAGCTCCCCCGGGTGGGGGGTGGACACTGAAGCTTTCTTT. Translating it yields CASSPGWGVDTEAFF.

In nucleotides, the CDR3 is TGCGCCAGCAGCCAAGATTCAGGGGAGTACCAGCCCCAGCATTTT. This encodes CASSQDSGEYQPQHF. This chain connects TRBV4-3 to TRBJ1-5; TRBD1 is a possible D gene (6 bases). Germline V gene sequence: CDR1 LGHNA, CDR2 YSLEER. V was pared by 0 bases and J by 7 bases, with 13 bases between. The CDR3 is 15 residues long.

The chain couples TRBV29-1 to TRBJ1-6; D call uncertain. Deletions cut 1 base from V and 12 bases from J, with 10 bases between. Germline CDR1 and CDR2: SQVTM and ANQGSEA. This CDR3 has 12 residues. CDR3 nucleotide sequence: TGCAGCGTTGAAGGTGGGCGGGGACCCCTCCACTTT. Residues: CSVEGGRGPLHF.

The chain links TRBV5-1 to TRBJ2-6; D might be TRBD1 (5 bases). This CDR3 comprises 16 residues. CDR1 SGHRS and CDR2 YFSETQ come from the germline V gene. V lost 2 bases, J lost 3 bases, and 12 bases lay in between. The CDR3 sequence is CASSLLQVDGANVLTF. CDR3 nucleotides: TGCGCCAGCAGCTTACTACAGGTCGATGGGGCCAACGTCCTGACTTTC.

The chain uses TRBV5-1 and TRBJ2-5; maybe TRBD1 (5 bases). V gave up 0 bases and J gave up 2 bases, with 11 bases separating them. Germline-derived CDR1 and CDR2 are SGHRS and YFSETQ. The CDR3 length is 15 residues. In DNA, the CDR3 is TGCGCCAGCAGCTTGGCCCCAGGGCTACAAGAGACCCAGTACTTC. Residues: CASSLAPGLQETQYF.

This chain connects TRBV28 to TRBJ2-1, with D possibly being TRBD1 (5 bases). V dropped 6 bases and J dropped 5 bases, with 14 bases sitting between them. The CDR3 is made up of 14 amino acids. CDR1 is MDHEN and CDR2 is SYDVKM in the germline V gene. CDR3 DNA: TGTGCCAGCAGGATGGGGCATAGCAACAATGAGCAGTTCTTC. This codes for CASRMGHSNNEQFF.